This TCR beta chain came from a study of post-analysis software for immune sequencing data. Study summary: Disease trajectories encompassed relapsing-remitting, secondary progressive and progressive-relapsing multiple sclerosis. Study outcomes and limitations: Strong co-clustering by F measure linked samples that shared a preparation batch. Comparison of patients with controls showed about 5 TRBV segments more frequent in patients, TRBV5-6, TRBV5-1 and TRBV20-1 among them.

cDNA libraries for TCR beta contained unique molecular identifiers. The T cell input of 1 to 10 million gave approximately 460,000 cDNA molecules. TCRdb re-analysed the PCR reads in MiXCR, keeping a single row per CDR3 protein. The sample consists of fewer than 850,000 distinct CDR3 sequences, 25% to 30% of them appearing once. V dropped 0 bases and J dropped 2; count of bases not matched to a gene: 7. The CDR3 runs to 16 residues. The germline V gene has CDR1 LGHNA and CDR2 YSLEER. A remark on this clonotype: Antigen specificity is unknown. A clone one base away is much larger, so this may be a read error.

V usage is TRBV4-3 and J usage is TRBJ2-7, with 7 bases that match TRBD1. The sequence was obtained from a girl between 5 and 17 years old with multiple sclerosis. The material sequenced was blood. CDR3 in amino acids: CASSQEGDSPTYEQYF. CDR3 bases: TGCGCCAGCAGCCAAGAGGGGGACAGCCCCACCTACGAGCAGTACTTC.